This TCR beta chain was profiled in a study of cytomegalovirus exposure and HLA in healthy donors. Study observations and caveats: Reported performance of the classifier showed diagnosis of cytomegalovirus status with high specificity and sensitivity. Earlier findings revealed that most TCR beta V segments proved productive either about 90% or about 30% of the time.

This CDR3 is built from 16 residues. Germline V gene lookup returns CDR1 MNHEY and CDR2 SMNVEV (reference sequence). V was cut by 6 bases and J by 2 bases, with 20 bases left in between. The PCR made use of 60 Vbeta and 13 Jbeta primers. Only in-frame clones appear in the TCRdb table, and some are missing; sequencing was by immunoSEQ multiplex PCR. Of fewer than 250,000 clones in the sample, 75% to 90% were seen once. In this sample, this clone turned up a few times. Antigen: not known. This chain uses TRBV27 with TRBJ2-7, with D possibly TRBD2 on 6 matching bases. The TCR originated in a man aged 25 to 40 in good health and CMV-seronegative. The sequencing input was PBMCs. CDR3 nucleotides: TGTGCCAGCAGCCGGGACCGGGAGCCATCTCCCTACGAGCAGTACTTC. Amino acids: CASSRDREPSPYEQYF.